This T cell receptor (beta chain) originates from a study of blood T cell repertoires in COVID-19. Across the study: Both acute and convalescent COVID-19 samples were obtained from the United States, Italy and Spain. T cells, B-cell-depleted T cells, or PBMCs supplied cDNA or gDNA.

Assay: immunoSEQ multiplex PCR; the TCRdb copy retains only in-frame clones and omits some. The sample lists some 160,000 clones; 80% to 90% were seen once. Germline V gene sequence: CDR1 SGHTA, CDR2 FQGTGA. The CDR3 totals 15 residues. The V and J ends lost 6 bases and 7 bases, in that order; junction bases with no gene match: 8. Sequences were obtained from peripheral blood. The gene calls are TRBV7-3 and TRBJ1-6, with 8 bases lining up with TRBD1. The sequence came from an older woman with active COVID-19. This CDR3 is CASRTKDRENSPLHF. The CDR3 DNA is TGTGCCAGCAGAACTAAGGACAGGGAGAATTCACCCCTCCACTTT.